Following are 8 T cell receptor beta chains from one sample sequenced in a study of blood T cells in healthy people across ages. The authors ran a second PCR of about 7 to 11 cycles using a sample-barcoded 5' primer and a J-beta primer mix. TCRdb analysed the 5' RACE reads with MiXCR anew, one entry per CDR3 protein. The sample has roughly 500,000 distinct CDR3 sequences; 27% are singletons. What was sequenced was blood. The receptors here all came from a woman in her seventies in good health.

This clonotype was counted only a few times. The limits of the CDR3 on the DNA are not certain, so only TCRdb's listed CDR3 is given. The chain employs TRBV21-1 and TRBJ2-6; the table's D call TRBD2 went unverified against the DNA. TRBV21-1 is noted as a pseudogene. The CDR3 is made up of 20 amino acids, end residues included. The CDR3 here is CASSKFGEGIPYSGANVLTF.

CDR3 in amino acids: CSAREGTGKNTDTQYF. In DNA form, the CDR3 reads TGCAGTGCTAGAGAAGGGACAGGGAAAAACACAGATACGCAGTATTTT. V is TRBV20-1 and J is TRBJ2-3, with 9 nucleotides matching TRBD1. J was trimmed by 2 bases and V by 0 bases; bases with no gene match: 6. Germline values: CDR1 DFQATT, CDR2 SNEGSKA (reference sequence). The CDR3 is 16 amino acids.

The chain links TRBV28 to TRBJ1-2; TRBD1 is a possible D gene (5 bases). There are 14 residues in the CDR3. The V and J ends lost 7 bases and 1 base respectively, with 13 bases between them. CDR1 MDHEN and CDR2 SYDVKM come from the germline V gene. As DNA, the CDR3 is TGTGCCAGCAAGGTTGTGGGGGTTAACTATGGCTACACCTTC. Protein sequence: CASKVVGVNYGYTF.

The chain combines TRBV19 with TRBJ2-5; TRBD2 is a possible D gene (6 bases). Germline loops: CDR1 LNHDA, CDR2 SQIVND (reference sequence). Trimming took off 3 bases at V and 5 bases at J, with 16 bases between the two ends. This CDR3 contains 15 residues. CDR3 DNA sequence: TGTGCCAGTAGTATGAGTTGGGGGGTAGGGGAGACCCAGTACTTC. This codes for CASSMSWGVGETQYF.

This clonotype appeared a few times. The DNA of the CDR3 is TGTGCCAGCAGCAACCCCCTCGAAGACGAGCAGTACTTC. Its translation is CASSNPLEDEQYF. V usage is TRBV21-1 and J usage is TRBJ2-5; TRBD1 reflects the table's D call only, with no check against the DNA. The end of the DNA aligns better with TRBJ2-7, so the J call may be wrong. TRBV21-1 is a pseudogene locus. The CDR3 runs 13 residues.

This clonotype was seen only a few times. This chain uses TRBV4-2 with TRBJ2-4, with D hard to call. The CDR3 loop spans 13 amino acids. Looked up from germline, CDR1 is LGHNA and CDR2 is YNFKEQ. The V gene lost 0 bases and the J gene lost 15 bases, with 15 bases spanning the gap. The CDR3 loop is CASSQDVSAGWYF. CDR3 DNA sequence: TGTGCCAGCAGCCAAGATGTTTCGGCTGGTTGGTACTTC.

The J gene is TRBJ2-6, the V gene TRBV2; 8 bases map to TRBD1. The CDR3 consists of 19 residues. Losses at the gene ends were 5 bases for V and 2 bases for J; bases not matched to a gene: 14. Germline V gene lookup returns CDR1 SNHLY and CDR2 FYNNEI. CDR3 sequence (DNA): TGTGCCAGCAGTCTAGCCGGGACAGGTCTTCGAGCTGGGGCCAACGTCCTGACTTTC. This encodes CASSLAGTGLRAGANVLTF.

CDR3 sequence: CSARVPSGNTIYF. In nucleotides, the CDR3 is TGCAGTGCTAGGGTACCCTCTGGAAACACCATATATTTT. The J gene is TRBJ1-3, the V gene TRBV20-1; D remains ambiguous. Trimming cost V 3 bases and J 0 bases, with 6 bases left between them. This CDR3 has 13 amino acids. CDR1 DFQATT and CDR2 SNEGSKA come from the germline V gene (reference sequence).